Listed here is a single T cell receptor beta chain. What it binds is unknown. The data belong to a study of T cell repertoires in cytomegalovirus infection. Study in general: From public TCR beta signatures came an indication of both CMV infection and matching HLA type.

Study results and limitations: Accumulated public TCR beta family frequency recognized individuals carrying CMV together with the relevant HLA. Across the ex vivo response, the dominant clonotypes were HLA-C-restricted CMV-specific TCR beta clonotypes.

TCRdb redid the calling of the reads with MiXCR, one entry per CDR3 protein. Counted here are 150,000 to 200,000 distinct CDR3 sequences, under 30% occurring once; the ten biggest clones make up 31%. Material for sequencing was PBMCs. This receptor was taken from a human donor in good health (CMV status not recorded). Some clones in this sample may be carry-over from other donors' samples.

CDR3 nucleotides: TGTGCCAGCAGCTTAGCGTTGGGGGGGGAAAGGGAGACCCAGTACTTC. Its protein product is CASSLALGGERETQYF. The chain couples TRBV7-8 to TRBJ2-5; 7 nucleotides match TRBD2. The V gene end was trimmed by 0 bases and the J gene end by 5 bases; junction bases not matched to a gene: 9. The germline CDR1 and CDR2 sequences are SGHVS and FQNEAQ. This CDR3 spans 16 amino acids.